The source of this TCR beta chain is a study of blood T cell repertoires in COVID-19. Study information: There were acute and convalescent COVID-19 samples, and they came from the United States, Italy and Spain.

The participants were between roughly 18 and 90 years old and came from about two dozen US areas. Some clones are missing from TCRdb's copy, which holds only in-frame ones; the method was immunoSEQ multiplex PCR. This sample has approximately 400,000 clones, with roughly 80% found just once. The origin of this receptor is a woman in her 50s who had recovered from COVID-19. Sequences were obtained from PBMCs or T cells enriched from blood (not recorded which).

CDR3 loop: CASSRVGGSNQPQHF. For the CDR3, the DNA is TGTGCCAGCAGCCGAGTAGGGGGCAGCAATCAGCCCCAGCATTTT. This sequence joins TRBV7-8 and TRBJ1-5; the match to TRBD1 covers 7 bases. The CDR3 has 15 amino acids. CDR1 is SGHVS, CDR2 FQNEAQ, per germline. V trimming: 5 bases; J trimming: 1 base; junction bases outside the gene matches: 5. Complete variable domain (other parts from reference TRBV7-8 and TRBJ1-5): GAGVSQSPRYKVAKRGQDVALRCDPISGHVSLFWYQQALGQGPEFLTYFQNEAQLDKSGLPSDRFFAERPEGSVSTLKIQRTQQEDSAVYLCASSRVGGSNQPQHFGDGTRLSIL.